This T cell receptor beta chain was retrieved from a study of CD8 T cells in ankylosing spondylitis. Whole-study results and caveats: There was reportedly significant enrichment of clones that were disease-linked in matched ankylosing spondylitis synovial fluid.

CDR1 is SGHTS, CDR2 YDEGEE, per germline. V lost 3 bases to trimming and J lost 5 bases, with 15 bases between them. This CDR3 is built from 15 residues. This clonotype appeared many times. What it binds is unknown. TCRdb reprocessed the 5' RACE reads via MiXCR and lists one record per CDR3 protein. This repertoire shows approximately 300,000 distinct CDR3 sequences, around 20% found once; its top ten account for roughly 7.4%. Material: blood, either unsorted or a sorted T cell fraction (not recorded which). V is TRBV5-8 and J is TRBJ2-1; D is uncertain. The source is a male donor with ankylosing spondylitis or in good health (not recorded which). The CDR3 coding sequence is TGTGCCAGCAGCTGGGTCCAGGACGTCCACAATGAGCAGTTCTTC. This sequence encodes CASSWVQDVHNEQFF.